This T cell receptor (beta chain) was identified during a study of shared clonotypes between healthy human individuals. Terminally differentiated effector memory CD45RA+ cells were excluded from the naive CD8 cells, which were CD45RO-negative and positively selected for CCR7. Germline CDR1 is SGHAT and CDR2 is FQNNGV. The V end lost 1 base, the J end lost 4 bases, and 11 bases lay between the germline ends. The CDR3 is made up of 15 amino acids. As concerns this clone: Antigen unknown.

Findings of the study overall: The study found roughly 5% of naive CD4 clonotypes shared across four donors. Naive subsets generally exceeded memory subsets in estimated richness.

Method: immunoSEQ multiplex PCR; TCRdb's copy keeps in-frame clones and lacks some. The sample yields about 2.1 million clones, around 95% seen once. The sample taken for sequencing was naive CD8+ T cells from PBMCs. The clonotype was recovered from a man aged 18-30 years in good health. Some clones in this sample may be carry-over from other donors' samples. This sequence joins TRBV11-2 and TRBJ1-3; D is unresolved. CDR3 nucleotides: TGTGCCAGCAGCTTAGGGGCGCCGAGAGGAAACACCATATATTTT. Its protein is CASSLGAPRGNTIYF.